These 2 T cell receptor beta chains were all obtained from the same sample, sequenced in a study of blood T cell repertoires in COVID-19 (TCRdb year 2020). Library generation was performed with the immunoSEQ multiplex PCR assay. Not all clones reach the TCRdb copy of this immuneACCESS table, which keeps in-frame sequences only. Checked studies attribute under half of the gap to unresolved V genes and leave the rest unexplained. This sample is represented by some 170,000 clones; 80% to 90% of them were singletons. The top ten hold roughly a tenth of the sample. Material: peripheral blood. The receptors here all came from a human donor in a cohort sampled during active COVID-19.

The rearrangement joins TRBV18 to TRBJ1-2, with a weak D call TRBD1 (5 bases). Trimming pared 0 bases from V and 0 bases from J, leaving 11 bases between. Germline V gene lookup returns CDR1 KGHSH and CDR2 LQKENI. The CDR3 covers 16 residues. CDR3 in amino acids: CASSPPGHVANYGYTF. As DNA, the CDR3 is TGTGCCAGCTCACCACCGGGGCACGTAGCTAACTATGGCTACACCTTC.

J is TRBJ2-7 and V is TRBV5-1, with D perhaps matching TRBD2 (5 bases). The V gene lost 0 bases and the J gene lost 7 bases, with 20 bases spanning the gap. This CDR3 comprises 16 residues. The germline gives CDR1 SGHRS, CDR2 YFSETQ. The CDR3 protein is CASSLEGIWRSLEQYF. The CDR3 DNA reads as TGCGCCAGCAGCTTGGAGGGAATCTGGAGGTCCTTGGAGCAGTACTTC.